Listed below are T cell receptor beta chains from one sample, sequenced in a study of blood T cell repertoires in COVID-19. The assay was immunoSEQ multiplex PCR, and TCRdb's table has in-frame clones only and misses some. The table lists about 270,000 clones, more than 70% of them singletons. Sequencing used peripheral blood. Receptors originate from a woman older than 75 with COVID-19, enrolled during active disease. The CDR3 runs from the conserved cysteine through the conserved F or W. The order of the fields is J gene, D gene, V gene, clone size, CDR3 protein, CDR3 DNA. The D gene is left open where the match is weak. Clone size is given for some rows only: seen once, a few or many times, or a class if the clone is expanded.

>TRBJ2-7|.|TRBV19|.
CASSVGSTYEQYF
TGTGCCAGTAGTGTGGGCAGTACCTACGAGCAGTACTTC
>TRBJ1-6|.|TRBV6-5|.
CASSYPGGNSPLHF
TGTGCCAGCAGTTACCCGGGGGGCAATTCACCCCTCCACTTT
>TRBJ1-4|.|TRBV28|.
CASLTDREKLFF
TGTGCCAGCCTAACCGACAGGGAAAAACTGTTTTTT
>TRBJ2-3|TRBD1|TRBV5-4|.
CASSQGDRTDTQYF
TGTGCCAGCAGCCAAGGGGACAGAACAGATACGCAGTATTTT
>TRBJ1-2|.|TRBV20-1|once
CSASRPTGTNYGYTF
TGCAGTGCTAGTCGGCCGACAGGTACTAACTATGGCTACACCTTC
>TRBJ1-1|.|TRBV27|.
CASSLLRGGEAFF
TGTGCCAGCAGTTTACTCAGGGGTGGTGAAGCTTTCTTT
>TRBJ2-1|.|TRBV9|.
CASSGGVRSYNEQFF
TGTGCCAGCAGCGGGGGGGTACGCTCCTACAATGAGCAGTTCTTC
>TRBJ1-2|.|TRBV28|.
CASSFRGGYGYTF
TGTGCCAGCAGTTTTCGGGGGGGCTATGGCTACACCTTC
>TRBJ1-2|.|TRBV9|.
CASSSPRVGTNYGYTF
TGTGCCAGCAGCTCCCCTAGGGTCGGGACTAACTATGGCTACACCTTC
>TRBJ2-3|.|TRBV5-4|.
CASSRRGGHADTQYF
TGTGCCAGCAGCAGGAGGGGTGGCCATGCAGATACGCAGTATTTT